This entry is about one TCR beta chain. The data stem from a study of blood T cell repertoires in COVID-19. Overall study context: From the United States, Italy and Spain came samples of acute and convalescent COVID-19.

V dropped 6 bases and J dropped 1 base, with 15 bases sitting between them. Germline CDR1 is MDHEN and CDR2 is SYDVKM. The CDR3 has 15 residues. Per the original methods: From reference gene primer amplification, estimates of nucleated cell counts were derived. Method: immunoSEQ multiplex PCR; TCRdb's copy keeps in-frame clones and lacks some. The V and J calls and clone size come from that table; D and trimming were worked out from the DNA. The table shows about 88,000 clones, with about 88% occurring only once. The clonotype originates from a woman older than 75 with acute or convalescent COVID-19. Sequenced: peripheral blood. The rearrangement joins TRBV28 to TRBJ2-5; the D gene is possibly TRBD2 (5 bases). The CDR3 bases are TGTGCCAGCAGCTCCCCGGGATCTCCCCAAGAGACCCAGTACTTC. Translating it yields CASSSPGSPQETQYF.